The 9 T cell receptor beta chains presented below share a single source sample, sequenced in a study of vaccination effects on CD4 cells after COVID-19 (dated by TCRdb to 2022 to 2024). The protocol used for the library was the immunoSEQ multiplex PCR assay. TCRdb obtained this table from immuneACCESS and retained in-frame rearrangements with V and J assigned. These tables miss some clones; where compared with another copy, unresolved V genes account for less than half of the shortfall, and the remainder is unexplained. In all, the sample holds some 30,000 clones, and roughly 81% of those were seen once. The ten top clones hold more than 14% of the sample. These TCRs' antigens remain unknown. To identify antigen-specific CD4+ T cell clonotypes by their expansion, the ViraFEST assay first stimulated PBMC with viral peptide pools and then applied TCR sequencing. After around 11 days of culture, CD4+ T cells were isolated with the EasySep CD4+ T cell isolation kit. Each participant received two doses of an mRNA SARS-CoV-2 vaccine, either BNT162b2 or mRNA-1273.

Sequenced here: CD4+ T cells from PBMCs cultured with HCoV-229E spike peptides, sampled after COVID-19 vaccination. This specimen's cell subset or site label, interpreted: HCoV-229E spike overlapping peptide pool stimulation. Receptors originate from a human donor who received a COVID-19 vaccine.

The CDR3 sequence is CASSSLPWGEQYF. The CDR3 DNA reads as TGTGCCAGTAGTAGCCTCCCGTGGGGGGAGCAGTACTTC. V is TRBV19 and J is TRBJ2-7, with D possibly being TRBD1 or TRBD2 (5 bases each). Germline assignment: CDR1 LNHDA and CDR2 SQIVND (reference sequence). The CDR3 extends over 13 amino acids. V lost 4 bases to trimming and J lost 7 bases, with 14 bases between them.

The J gene is TRBJ1-2, the V gene TRBV21-1. TRBV21-1 is tagged as a pseudogene. CDR3 length equals 16 residues. This chain's CDR3 is CASSKKWTSKVGGYTF. CDR3 nucleotide sequence: TGTGCCAGCAGCAAGAAGTGGACCAGCAAGGTCGGTGGCTACACCTTC.

This chain uses TRBV2 with TRBJ2-7; 10 bases agree with TRBD2. In germline, CDR1 is SNHLY, CDR2 FYNNEI. V gave up 2 bases and J gave up 2 bases; unmatched junction bases: 9. The CDR3 sequence is 17 residues long. In nucleotides, the CDR3 is TGTGCCAGCAGTGAAACCCTGACTAGCGGGTTGACCTACGAGCAGTACTTC. It is translated as CASSETLTSGLTYEQYF.

CDR3 loop: CATNVGGESNQPQHF. The CDR3 DNA sequence: TGTGCCACCAACGTAGGGGGGGAGAGCAATCAGCCCCAGCATTTT. The rearrangement links TRBV10-3 to TRBJ1-5, with D maybe TRBD1 (6 bases). Germline assignment: CDR1 ENHRY and CDR2 SYGVKD. CDR3 length: 15 amino acids. V was shortened by 10 bases and J by 1 base, with 17 bases between the two germline ends.

The CDR3: CASSLEPAGNTIYF. The DNA for the CDR3 is TGTGCCAGCAGCTTGGAACCAGCTGGAAACACCATATATTTT. J is TRBJ1-3 and V is TRBV5-8; the D is unclear. Germline CDR1 reads SGHTS; CDR2 reads YDEGEE. The V and J ends lost 0 bases and 2 bases respectively, with 6 bases between them. This CDR3 has 14 residues.

On this clone: The junction and the germline gene differ at one end; a read error may be behind it. This sequence joins TRBV12-3 or TRBV12-4 and TRBJ2-1; TRBD2 agrees at 7 bases. The CDR3 has 11 residues. CDR3 in DNA: TGTGCCAGCAGTGTAGCGGGTGAGCAGTTCTTC. Residues: CASSVAGEQFF.

V gene TRBV10-3 combines with J gene TRBJ2-5; no clear D gene. V was pared by 3 bases and J by 3 bases, with 8 bases between. Looked up from germline, CDR1 is ENHRY and CDR2 is SYGVKD. CDR3 length: 13 amino acids. This chain's CDR3 is CAISDLGKETQYF. CDR3 DNA: TGTGCCATCAGTGATTTGGGGAAAGAGACCCAGTACTTC.

J is TRBJ2-3 and V is TRBV13; the D gene could be TRBD1 or TRBD2 (6 bases each). V was shortened by 7 bases and J by 0 bases, with 20 bases between the two germline ends. This CDR3 has 17 residues. CDR1 PRHDT and CDR2 FYEKMQ come from the germline V gene (reference sequence). The CDR3 bases are TGTGCCAGCACCGTAGTCGGGGGCCCGGCTAGCACAGATACGCAGTATTTT. This translates into CASTVVGGPASTDTQYF.

This clone was seen a single time. V usage is TRBV3-1 (or the pseudogene TRBV3-2) and J usage is TRBJ1-2; weak D call: TRBD1 (6 bases). The CDR3 is 12 residues long. The ends were cut back, 8 bases at V and 5 bases at J, with 12 bases in the middle. CDR1 and CDR2 from the germline V gene are LGHDT and YNNKEL (reference sequence). CDR3 coding DNA: TGTGCCAGCTCTCCAAGGGGGTATGGCTACACCTTC. This sequence encodes CASSPRGYGYTF.